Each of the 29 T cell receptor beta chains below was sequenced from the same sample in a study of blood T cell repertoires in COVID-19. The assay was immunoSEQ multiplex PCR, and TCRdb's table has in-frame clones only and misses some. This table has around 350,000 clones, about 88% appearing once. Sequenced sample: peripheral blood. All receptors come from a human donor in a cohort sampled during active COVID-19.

The CDR3 DNA reads TGTGCCAGCAGCCTCGAAGCGGCAGATACGCAGTATTTT. Translated: CASSLEAADTQYF. The chain has TRBV11-3 and TRBJ2-3; tentative D call: TRBD2 (5 bases). The V end lost 5 bases, the J end lost 4 bases, and 10 bases lay between the germline ends. The CDR3 has 13 residues. Per germline, CDR1 SGHNT and CDR2 YENEEA.

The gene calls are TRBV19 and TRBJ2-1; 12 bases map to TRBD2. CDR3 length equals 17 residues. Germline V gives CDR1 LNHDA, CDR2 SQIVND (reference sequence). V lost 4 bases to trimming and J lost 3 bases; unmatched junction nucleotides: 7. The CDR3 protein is CASSRETSGSFYNEQFF. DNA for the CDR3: TGTGCCAGTAGTAGGGAGACTAGCGGGAGTTTCTACAATGAGCAGTTCTTC.

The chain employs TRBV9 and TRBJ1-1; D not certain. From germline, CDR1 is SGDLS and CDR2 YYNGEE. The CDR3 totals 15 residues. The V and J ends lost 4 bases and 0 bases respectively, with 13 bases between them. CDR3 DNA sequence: TGTGCCAGCAGCTCGGGTTTGCGGCTGAACACTGAAGCTTTCTTT. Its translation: CASSSGLRLNTEAFF.

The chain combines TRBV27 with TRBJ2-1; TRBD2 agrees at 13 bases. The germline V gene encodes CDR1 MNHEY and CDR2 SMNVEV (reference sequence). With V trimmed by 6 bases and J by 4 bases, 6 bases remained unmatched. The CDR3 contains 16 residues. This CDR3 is CASSSGTSGVYNEQFF. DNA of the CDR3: TGTGCCAGCAGCTCCGGGACTAGCGGGGTGTACAATGAGCAGTTCTTC.

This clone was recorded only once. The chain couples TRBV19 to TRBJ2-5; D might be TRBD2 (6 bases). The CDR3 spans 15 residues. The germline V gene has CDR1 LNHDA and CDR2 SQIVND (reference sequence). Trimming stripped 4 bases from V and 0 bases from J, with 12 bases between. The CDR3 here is CASSRRGPYQETQYF. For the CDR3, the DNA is TGTGCCAGTAGTAGGCGGGGACCGTACCAAGAGACCCAGTACTTC. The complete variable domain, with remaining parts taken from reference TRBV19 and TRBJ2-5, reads DGGITQSPKYLFRKEGQNVTLSCEQNLNHDAMYWYRQDPGQGLRLIYYSQIVNDFQKGDIAEGYSVSREKKESFPLTVTSAQKNPTAFYLCASSRRGPYQETQYFGPGTRLLVL.

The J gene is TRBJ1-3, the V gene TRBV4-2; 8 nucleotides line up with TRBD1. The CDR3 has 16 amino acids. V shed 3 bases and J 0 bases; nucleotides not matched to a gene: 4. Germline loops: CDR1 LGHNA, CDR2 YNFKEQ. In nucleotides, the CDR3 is TGTGCCAGCAGCCAGCAGGGGGCAAACTCTGGAAACACCATATATTTT. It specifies CASSQQGANSGNTIYF.

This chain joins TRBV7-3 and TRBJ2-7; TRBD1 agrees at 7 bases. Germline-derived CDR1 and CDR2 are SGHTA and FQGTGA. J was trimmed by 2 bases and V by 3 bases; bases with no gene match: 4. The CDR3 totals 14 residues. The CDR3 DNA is TGTGCCAGCAGCTTTACAGGGGCTCCCTACGAGCAGTACTTC. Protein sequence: CASSFTGAPYEQYF.

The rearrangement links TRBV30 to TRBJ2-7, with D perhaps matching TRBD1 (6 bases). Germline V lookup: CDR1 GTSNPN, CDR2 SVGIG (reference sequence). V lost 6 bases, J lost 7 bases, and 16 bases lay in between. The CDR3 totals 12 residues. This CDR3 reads CACRTAPLEQYF. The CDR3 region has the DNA TGTGCCTGTCGGACAGCTCCCCTGGAGCAGTACTTC. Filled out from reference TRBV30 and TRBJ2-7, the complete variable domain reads SQTIHQWPATLVQPVGSPLSLECTVEGTSNPNLYWYRQAAGRGLQLLFYSVGIGQISSEVPQNLSASRPQDRQFILSSKKLLLSDSGFYLCACRTAPLEQYFGPGTRLTVT.

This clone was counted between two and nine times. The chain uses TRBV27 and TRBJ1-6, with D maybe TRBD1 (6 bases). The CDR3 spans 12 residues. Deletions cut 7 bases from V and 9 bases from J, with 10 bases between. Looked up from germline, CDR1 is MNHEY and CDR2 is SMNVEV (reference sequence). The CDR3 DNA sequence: TGTGCCAGCAAGGGGGGGAGTTCACCCCTCCACTTT. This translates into CASKGGSSPLHF.

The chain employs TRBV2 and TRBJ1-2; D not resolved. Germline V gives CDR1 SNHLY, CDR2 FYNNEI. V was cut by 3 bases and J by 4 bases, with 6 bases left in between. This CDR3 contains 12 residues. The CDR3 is CASSEGSYGYTF. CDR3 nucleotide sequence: TGTGCCAGCAGTGAGGGGAGCTATGGCTACACCTTC.

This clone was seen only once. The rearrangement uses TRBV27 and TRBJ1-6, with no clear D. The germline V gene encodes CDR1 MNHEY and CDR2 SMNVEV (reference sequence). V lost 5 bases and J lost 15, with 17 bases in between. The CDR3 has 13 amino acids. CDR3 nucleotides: TGTGCCAGCAGTCGCCCCAGAGGGCGGGGCCTCCACTTT. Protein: CASSRPRGRGLHF.

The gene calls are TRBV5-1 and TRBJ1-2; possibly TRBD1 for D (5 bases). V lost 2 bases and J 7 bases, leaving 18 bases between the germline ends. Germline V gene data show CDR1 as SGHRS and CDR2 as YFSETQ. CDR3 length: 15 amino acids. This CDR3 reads CASSFEVSGRGGYTF. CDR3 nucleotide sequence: TGCGCCAGCAGCTTTGAAGTGTCAGGGAGGGGTGGCTACACCTTC.

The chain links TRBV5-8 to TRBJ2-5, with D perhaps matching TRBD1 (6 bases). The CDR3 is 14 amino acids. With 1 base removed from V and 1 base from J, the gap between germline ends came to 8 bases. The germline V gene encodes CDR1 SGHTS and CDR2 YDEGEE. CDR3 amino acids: CASSLQGGQETQYF. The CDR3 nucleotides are TGTGCCAGCAGCTTGCAAGGGGGCCAAGAGACCCAGTACTTC.

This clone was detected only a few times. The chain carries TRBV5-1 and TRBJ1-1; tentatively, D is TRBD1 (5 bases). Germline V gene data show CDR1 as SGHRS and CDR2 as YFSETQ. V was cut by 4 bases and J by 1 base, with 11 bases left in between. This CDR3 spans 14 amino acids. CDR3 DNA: TGCGCCAGCAGCACTGGGACTTCGAACACTGAAGCTTTCTTT. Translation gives CASSTGTSNTEAFF.

The CDR3 here is CASSQGQFFDSPLHF. The CDR3 nucleotides are TGTGCCAGCAGCCAAGGACAGTTTTTCGATTCACCCCTCCACTTT. The rearrangement uses TRBV3-1 (or the pseudogene TRBV3-2) and TRBJ1-6; the D gene is possibly TRBD1 (5 bases). This CDR3 comprises 15 residues. Germline CDR1 LGHDT, CDR2 YNNKEL (reference sequence). V lost 1 base to trimming and J lost 8 bases, with 12 bases between them.

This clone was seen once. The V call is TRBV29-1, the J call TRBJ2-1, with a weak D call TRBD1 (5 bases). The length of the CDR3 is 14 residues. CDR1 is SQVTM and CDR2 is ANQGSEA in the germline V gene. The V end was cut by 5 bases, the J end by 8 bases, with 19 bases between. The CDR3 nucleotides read TGCAGCGTTCTAAAATTGACAGATTTCTATGAGCAGTTCTTC. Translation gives CSVLKLTDFYEQFF.

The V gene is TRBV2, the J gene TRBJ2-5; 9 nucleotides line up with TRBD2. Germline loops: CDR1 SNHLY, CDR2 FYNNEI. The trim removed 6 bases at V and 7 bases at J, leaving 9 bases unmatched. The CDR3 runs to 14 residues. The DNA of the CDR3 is TGTGCCAGCAGACCGGGACTAGCCGGGGGGACCCAGTACTTC. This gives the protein CASRPGLAGGTQYF.

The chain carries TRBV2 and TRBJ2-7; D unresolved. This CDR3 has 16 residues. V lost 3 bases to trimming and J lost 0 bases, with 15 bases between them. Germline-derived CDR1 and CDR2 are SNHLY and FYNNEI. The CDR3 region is CASSEGYGIRSYEQYF. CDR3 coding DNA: TGTGCCAGCAGTGAGGGCTACGGCATCCGCTCCTACGAGCAGTACTTC.

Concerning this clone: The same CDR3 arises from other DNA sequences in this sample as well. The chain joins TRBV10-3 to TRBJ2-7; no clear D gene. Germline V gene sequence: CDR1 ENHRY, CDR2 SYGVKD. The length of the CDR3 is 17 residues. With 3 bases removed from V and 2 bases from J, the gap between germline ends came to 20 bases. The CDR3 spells CAISEGLRTPGAYEQYF. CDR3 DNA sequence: TGTGCCATCAGTGAAGGTTTACGCACTCCCGGAGCCTACGAGCAGTACTTC.

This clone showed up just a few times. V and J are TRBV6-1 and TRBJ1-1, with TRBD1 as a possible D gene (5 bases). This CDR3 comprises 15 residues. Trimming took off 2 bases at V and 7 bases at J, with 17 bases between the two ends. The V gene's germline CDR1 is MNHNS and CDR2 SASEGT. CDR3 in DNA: TGTGCCAGCAGTGAACGTATCGGCAGGGAAGATGAAGCTTTCTTT. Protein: CASSERIGREDEAFF.

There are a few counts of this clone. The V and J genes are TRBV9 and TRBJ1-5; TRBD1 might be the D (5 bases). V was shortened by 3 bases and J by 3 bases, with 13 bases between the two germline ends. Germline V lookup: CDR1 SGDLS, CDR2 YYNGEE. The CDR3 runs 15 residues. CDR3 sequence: CASSGTDRYNQPQHF. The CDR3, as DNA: TGTGCCAGCAGCGGTACAGACAGATACAATCAGCCCCAGCATTTT.

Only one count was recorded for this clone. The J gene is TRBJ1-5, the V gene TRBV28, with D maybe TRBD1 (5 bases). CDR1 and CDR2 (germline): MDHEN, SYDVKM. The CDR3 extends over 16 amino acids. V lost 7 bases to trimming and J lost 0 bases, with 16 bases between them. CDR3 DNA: TGTGCCAGCACTCCCGGGGGGTTCTTTAGCAATCAGCCCCAGCATTTT. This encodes CASTPGGFFSNQPQHF. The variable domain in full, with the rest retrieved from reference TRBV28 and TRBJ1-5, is DVKVTQSSRYLVKRTGEKVFLECVQDMDHENMFWYRQDPGLGLRLIYFSYDVKMKEKGDIPEGYSVSREKKERFSLILESASTNQTSMYLCASTPGGFFSNQPQHFGDGTRLSIL.

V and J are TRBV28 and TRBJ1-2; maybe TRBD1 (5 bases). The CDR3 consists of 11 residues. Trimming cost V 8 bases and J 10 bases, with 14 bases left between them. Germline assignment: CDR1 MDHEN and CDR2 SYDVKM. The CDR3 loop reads CASRAGVDYTF. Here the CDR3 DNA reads TGTGCCAGCCGAGCGGGGGTAGACTACACCTTC.

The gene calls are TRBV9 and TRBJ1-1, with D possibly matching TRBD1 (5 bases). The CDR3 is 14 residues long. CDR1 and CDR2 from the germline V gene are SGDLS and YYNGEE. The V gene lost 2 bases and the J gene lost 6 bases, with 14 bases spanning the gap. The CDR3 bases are TGTGCCAGCAGCGTGTCAGGGTTCGGCGCTGAAGCTTTCTTT. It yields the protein CASSVSGFGAEAFF.

This chain's CDR3 is CASSQDATYGYTF. In DNA form, the CDR3 reads TGCGCCAGCAGCCAAGATGCGACATATGGCTACACCTTC. The chain combines TRBV4-1 with TRBJ1-2; D uncertain. Germline CDR1 and CDR2: MGHRA and YSYEKL. The V end lost 0 bases, the J end lost 5 bases, and 7 bases lay between the germline ends. The length of the CDR3 is 13 residues.

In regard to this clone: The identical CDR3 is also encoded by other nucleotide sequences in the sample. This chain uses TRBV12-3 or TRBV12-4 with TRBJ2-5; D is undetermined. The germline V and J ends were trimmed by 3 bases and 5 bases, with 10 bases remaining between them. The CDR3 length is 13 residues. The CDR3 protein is CASSLNRRETQYF. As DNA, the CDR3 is TGTGCCAGCAGTTTGAACCGCCGGGAGACCCAGTACTTC.

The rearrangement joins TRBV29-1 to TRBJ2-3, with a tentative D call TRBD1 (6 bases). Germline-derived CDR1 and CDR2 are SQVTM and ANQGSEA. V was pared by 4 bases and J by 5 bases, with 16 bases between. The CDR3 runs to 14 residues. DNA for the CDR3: TGCAGCGTTGTGGGCACCAAGGGGGTAGATACGCAGTATTTT. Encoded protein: CSVVGTKGVDTQYF.

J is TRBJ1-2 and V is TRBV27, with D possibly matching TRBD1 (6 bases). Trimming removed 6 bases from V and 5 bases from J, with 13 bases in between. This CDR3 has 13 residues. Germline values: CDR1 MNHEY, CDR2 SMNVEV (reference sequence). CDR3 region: CASRSGEGYGYTF. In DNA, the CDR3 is TGTGCCAGCAGGTCAGGGGAAGGATATGGCTACACCTTC.

The CDR3 DNA sequence: TGTGCCAGCAGCGATCAGGGGGCGAACTACGAGCAGTACTTC. It codes for CASSDQGANYEQYF. J is TRBJ2-7 and V is TRBV5-8; 8 bases fit TRBD1. Trimming at V came to 4 bases and at J to 3 bases, leaving 6 bases not matched to a gene. In germline, CDR1 is SGHTS, CDR2 YDEGEE. There are 14 residues in the CDR3.